This TCR beta chain was sequenced for a study of control samples from healthy donors and cancer patients (dated by TCRdb to the early 2020s). Libraries were built with the immunoSEQ multiplex PCR assay. TCRdb took over this immuneACCESS table, retaining in-frame rearrangements with V and J assigned. Such tables are incomplete; in checked studies, under half of the missing clones stem from an unresolved V gene, and the remainder is unexplained. The sample has 150,000 to 200,000 clones on record, 90% of them singletons. Jointly, the top ten make up 1.2% to 1.5% of the sample. At the junction V is shortened by 6 bases and J by 6 bases, with 42 bases in between. CDR1 and CDR2 are drawn from the germline V gene: ENHRY, SYGVKD. The CDR3, from cysteine to phenylalanine, totals 22 residues. The entry retains the CDR3 DNA only, 66 bases that are in frame from base 1. Of note for this clone: Its antigen remains undetermined. The sample holds no much larger clone one base away, and base qualities are not on file.

Source material: blood. The rearranged chain carries TRBV10-3 and TRBJ2-7, with the D gene tentatively TRBD1 or TRBD2, based on 6 matching bases in each. This clonotype originated in a woman aged 50 to 60 in good health. The nucleotide sequence reads as follows: TGTGCCATCAGGGTATTCAGACAGGCGGGGCGCTTGGGGGGTGGGAGTGTATCCGAGCAGTACTTC. Its translation reads: CAIRVFRQAGRLGGGSVSEQYF.